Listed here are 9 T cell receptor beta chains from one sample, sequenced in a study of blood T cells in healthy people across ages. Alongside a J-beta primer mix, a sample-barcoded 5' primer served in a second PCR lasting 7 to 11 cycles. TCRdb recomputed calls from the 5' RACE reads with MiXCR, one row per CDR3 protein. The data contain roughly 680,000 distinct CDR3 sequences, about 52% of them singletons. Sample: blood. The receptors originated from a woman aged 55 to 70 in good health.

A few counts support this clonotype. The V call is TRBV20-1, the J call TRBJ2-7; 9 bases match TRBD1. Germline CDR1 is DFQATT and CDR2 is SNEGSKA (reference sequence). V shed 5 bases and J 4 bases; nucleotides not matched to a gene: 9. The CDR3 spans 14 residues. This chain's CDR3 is CSAEPGQGDYEQYF. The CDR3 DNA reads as TGCAGTGCTGAACCGGGACAGGGAGATTACGAGCAGTACTTC.

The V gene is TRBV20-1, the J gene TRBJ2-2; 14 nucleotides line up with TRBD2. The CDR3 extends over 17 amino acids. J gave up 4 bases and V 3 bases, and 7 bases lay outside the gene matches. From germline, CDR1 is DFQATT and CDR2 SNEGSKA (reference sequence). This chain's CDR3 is CSARGTSGSFVTGELFF. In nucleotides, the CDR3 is TGCAGTGCTAGGGGGACTAGCGGGAGTTTTGTCACCGGGGAGCTGTTTTTT.

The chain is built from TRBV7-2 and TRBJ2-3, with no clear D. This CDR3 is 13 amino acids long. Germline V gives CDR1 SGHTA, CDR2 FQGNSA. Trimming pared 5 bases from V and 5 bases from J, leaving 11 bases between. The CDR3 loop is CASSRVFGDTQYF. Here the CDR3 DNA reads TGTGCCAGCAGCCGTGTTTTTGGAGATACGCAGTATTTT. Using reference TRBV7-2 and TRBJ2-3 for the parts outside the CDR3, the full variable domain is GAGVSQSPSNKVTEKGKDVELRCDPISGHTALYWYRQSLGQGLEFLIYFQGNSAPDKSGLPSDRFSAERTGGSVSTLTIQRTQQEDSAVYLCASSRVFGDTQYFGPGTRLTVL.

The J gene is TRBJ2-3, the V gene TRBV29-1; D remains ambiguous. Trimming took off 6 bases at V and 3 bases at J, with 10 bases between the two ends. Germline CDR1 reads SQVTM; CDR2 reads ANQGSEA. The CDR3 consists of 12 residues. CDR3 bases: TGCAGCGTCGACTTAGGAACAGATACGCAGTATTTT. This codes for CSVDLGTDTQYF.

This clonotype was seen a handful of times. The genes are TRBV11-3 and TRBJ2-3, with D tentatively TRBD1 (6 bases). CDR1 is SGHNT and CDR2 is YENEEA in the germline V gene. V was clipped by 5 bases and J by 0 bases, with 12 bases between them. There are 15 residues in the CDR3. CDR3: CASSNRVSSTDTQYF. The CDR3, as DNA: TGTGCCAGCAGCAACAGGGTCTCTAGCACAGATACGCAGTATTTT.

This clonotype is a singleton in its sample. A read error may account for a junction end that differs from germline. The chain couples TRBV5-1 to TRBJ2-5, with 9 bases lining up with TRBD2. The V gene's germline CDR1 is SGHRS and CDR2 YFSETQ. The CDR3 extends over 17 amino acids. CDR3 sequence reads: CASSLRLAGLTRYEQYF. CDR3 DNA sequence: TGTGCCAGCAGCTTGCGGCTAGCGGGATTAACACGCTACGAACAGTACTTC. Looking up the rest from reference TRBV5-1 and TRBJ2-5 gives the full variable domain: KAGVTQTPRYLIKTRGQQVTLSCSPISGHRSVSWYQQTPGQGLQFLFEYFSETQRNKGNFPGRFSGRQFSNSRSEMNVSTLELGDSALYLCASSLRLAGLTRYEQYFGPGTRLLVL.

Written as DNA, the CDR3 is TGCGCCAGCAGCTCCCTTTTGGCCAATTCAGATACGCAGTATTTT. It specifies CASSSLLANSDTQYF. This chain joins TRBV5-1 and TRBJ2-3; D is ambiguous. V was clipped by 3 bases and J by 4 bases, with 15 bases between them. This CDR3 comprises 15 residues. Germline CDR1 SGHRS, CDR2 YFSETQ.

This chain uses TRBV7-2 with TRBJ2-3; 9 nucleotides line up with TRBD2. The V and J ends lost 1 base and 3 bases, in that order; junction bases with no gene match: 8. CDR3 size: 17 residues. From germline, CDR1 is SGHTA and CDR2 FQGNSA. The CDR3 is CASSLGLAGGPTDTQYF. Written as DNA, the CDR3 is TGTGCCAGCAGCTTAGGTCTGGCGGGAGGGCCAACAGATACGCAGTATTTT. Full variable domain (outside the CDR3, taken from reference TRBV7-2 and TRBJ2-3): GAGVSQSPSNKVTEKGKDVELRCDPISGHTALYWYRQSLGQGLEFLIYFQGNSAPDKSGLPSDRFSAERTGGSVSTLTIQRTQQEDSAVYLCASSLGLAGGPTDTQYFGPGTRLTVL.

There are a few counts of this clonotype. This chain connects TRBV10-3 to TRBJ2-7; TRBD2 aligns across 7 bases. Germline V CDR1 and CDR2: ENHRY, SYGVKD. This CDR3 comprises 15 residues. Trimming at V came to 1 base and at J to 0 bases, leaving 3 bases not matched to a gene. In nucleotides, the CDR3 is TGTGCCATCAGTGAGTTTAGCGGGTCCTCCTACGAGCAGTACTTC. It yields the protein CAISEFSGSSYEQYF.